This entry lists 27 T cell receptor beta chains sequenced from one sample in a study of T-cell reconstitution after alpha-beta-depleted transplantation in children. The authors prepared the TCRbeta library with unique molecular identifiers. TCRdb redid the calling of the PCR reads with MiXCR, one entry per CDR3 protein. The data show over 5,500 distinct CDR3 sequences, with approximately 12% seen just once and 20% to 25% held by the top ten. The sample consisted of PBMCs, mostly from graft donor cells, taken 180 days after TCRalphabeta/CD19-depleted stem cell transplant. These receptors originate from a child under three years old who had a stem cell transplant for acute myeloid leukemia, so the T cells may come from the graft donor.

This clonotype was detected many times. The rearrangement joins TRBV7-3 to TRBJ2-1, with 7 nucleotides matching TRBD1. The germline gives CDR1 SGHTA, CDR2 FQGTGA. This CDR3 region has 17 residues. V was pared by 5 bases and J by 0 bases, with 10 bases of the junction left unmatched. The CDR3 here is CASSPSTGVVSYNEQFF. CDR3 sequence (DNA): TGTGCCAGCAGCCCCTCTACAGGGGTGGTCTCCTACAATGAGCAGTTCTTC.

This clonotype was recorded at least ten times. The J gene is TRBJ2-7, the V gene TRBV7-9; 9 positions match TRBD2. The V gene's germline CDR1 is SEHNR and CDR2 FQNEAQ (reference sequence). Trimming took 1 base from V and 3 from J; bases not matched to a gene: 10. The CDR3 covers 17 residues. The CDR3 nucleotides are TGTGCCAGCAGCTTAGATTATTCCAGCGGGAGGCTCTACGAGCAGTACTTC. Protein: CASSLDYSSGRLYEQYF. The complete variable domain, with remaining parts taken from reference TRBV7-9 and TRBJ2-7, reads DTGVSQNPRHKITKRGQNVTFRCDPISEHNRLYWYRQTLGQGPEFLTYFQNEAQLEKSRLLSDRFSAERPKGSFSTLEIQRTEQGDSAMYLCASSLDYSSGRLYEQYFGPGTRLTVT.

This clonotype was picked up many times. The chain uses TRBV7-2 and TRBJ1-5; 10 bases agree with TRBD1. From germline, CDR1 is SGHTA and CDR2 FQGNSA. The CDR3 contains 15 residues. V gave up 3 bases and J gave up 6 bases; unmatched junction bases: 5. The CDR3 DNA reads TGTGCCAGCAGCTTGGGACAGGGGAGGGTTCAGCCCCAGCATTTT. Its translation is CASSLGQGRVQPQHF.

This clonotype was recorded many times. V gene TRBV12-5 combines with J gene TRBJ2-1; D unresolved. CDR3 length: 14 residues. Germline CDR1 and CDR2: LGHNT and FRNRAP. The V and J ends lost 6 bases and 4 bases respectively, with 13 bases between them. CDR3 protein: CASGSFASYNEQFF. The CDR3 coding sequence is TGTGCTAGTGGCTCCTTCGCCTCTTACAATGAGCAGTTCTTC.

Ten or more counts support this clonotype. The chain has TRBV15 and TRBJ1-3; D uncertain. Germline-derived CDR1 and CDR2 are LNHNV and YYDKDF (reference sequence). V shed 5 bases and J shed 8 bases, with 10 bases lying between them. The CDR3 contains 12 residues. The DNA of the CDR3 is TGTGCCACCAGCGGGAACGGAGACACCATATATTTT. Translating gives CATSGNGDTIYF.

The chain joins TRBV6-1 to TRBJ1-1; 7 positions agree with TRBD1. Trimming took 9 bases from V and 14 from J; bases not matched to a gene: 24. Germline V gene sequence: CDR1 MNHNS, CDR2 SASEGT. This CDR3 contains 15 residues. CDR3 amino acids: CARSSDAGGSVGAFF. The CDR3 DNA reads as TGTGCCAGAAGTAGTGACGCAGGGGGGTCCGTGGGAGCATTCTTT.

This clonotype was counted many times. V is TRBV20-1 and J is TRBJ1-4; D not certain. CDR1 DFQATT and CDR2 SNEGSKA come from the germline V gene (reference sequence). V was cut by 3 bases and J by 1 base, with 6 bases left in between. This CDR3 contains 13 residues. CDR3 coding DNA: TGCAGTGCTAGTCTGCAAACTAATGAAAAACTGTTTTTT. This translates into CSASLQTNEKLFF.

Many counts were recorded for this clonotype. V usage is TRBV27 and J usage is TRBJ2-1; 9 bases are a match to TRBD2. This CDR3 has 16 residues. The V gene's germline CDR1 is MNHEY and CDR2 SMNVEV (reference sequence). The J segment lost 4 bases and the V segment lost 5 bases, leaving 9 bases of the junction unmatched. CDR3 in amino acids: CASSRPPSGDYNEQFF. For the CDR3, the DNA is TGTGCCAGCAGTCGCCCACCTAGCGGGGATTACAATGAGCAGTTCTTC.

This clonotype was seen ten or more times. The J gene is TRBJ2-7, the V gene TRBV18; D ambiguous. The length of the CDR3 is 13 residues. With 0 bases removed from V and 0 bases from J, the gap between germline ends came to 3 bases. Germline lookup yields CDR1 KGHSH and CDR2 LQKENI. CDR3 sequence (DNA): TGTGCCAGCTCACCACCCACCTCCTACGAGCAGTACTTC. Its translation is CASSPPTSYEQYF.

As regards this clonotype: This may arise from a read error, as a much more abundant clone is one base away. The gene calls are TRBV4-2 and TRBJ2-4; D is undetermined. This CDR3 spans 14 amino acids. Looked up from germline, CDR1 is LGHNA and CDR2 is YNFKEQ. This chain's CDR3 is CASSQTPMGYIPYF. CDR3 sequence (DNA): TGTGCCAGCAGCCAAACGCCCATGGGGTACATTCCGTACTTC.

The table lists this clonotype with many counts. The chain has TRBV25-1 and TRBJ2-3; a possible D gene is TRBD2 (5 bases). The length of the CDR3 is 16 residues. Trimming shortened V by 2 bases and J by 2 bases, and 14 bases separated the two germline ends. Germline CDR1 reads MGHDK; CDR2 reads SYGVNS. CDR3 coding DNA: TGTGCCAGCAGTGAAGGGTCAGCGGTGGTCACAGATACGCAGTATTTT. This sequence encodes CASSEGSAVVTDTQYF.

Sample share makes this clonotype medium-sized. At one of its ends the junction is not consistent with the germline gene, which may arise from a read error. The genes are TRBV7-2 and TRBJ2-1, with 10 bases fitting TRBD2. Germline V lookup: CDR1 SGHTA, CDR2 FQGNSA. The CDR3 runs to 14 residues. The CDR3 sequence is CASSLAGDYNEQFF. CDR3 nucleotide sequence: TGTGCCAGCAGCCTAGCGGGAGACTACAATGAGCAGTTCTTC.

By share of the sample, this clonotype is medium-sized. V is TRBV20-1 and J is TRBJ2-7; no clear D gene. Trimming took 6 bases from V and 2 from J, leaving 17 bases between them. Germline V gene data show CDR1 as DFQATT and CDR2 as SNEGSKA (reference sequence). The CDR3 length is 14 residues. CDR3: CSATLANPAYEQYF. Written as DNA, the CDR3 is TGCAGTGCGACCCTGGCTAACCCTGCCTACGAGCAGTACTTC.

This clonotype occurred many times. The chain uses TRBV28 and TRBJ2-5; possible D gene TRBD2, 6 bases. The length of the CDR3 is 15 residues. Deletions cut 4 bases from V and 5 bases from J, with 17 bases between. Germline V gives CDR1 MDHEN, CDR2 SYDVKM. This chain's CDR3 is CASSSVAAQRETQYF. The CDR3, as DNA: TGTGCCAGCAGTTCCGTAGCGGCCCAAAGGGAGACCCAGTACTTC.

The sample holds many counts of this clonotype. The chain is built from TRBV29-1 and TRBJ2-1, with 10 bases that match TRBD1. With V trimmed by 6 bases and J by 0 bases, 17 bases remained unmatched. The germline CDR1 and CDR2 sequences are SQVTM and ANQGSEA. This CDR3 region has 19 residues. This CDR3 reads CSVGGDRGNRSSSYNEQFF. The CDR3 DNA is TGCAGCGTCGGGGGGGACAGGGGAAACCGATCAAGCTCCTACAATGAGCAGTTCTTC.

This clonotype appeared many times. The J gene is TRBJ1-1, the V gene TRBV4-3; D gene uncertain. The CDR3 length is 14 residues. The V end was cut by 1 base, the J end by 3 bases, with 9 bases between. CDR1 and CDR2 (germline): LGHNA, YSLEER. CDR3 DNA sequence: TGCGCCAGCAGCCAAGGGGGAAGACACACTGAAGCTTTCTTT. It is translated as CASSQGGRHTEAFF.

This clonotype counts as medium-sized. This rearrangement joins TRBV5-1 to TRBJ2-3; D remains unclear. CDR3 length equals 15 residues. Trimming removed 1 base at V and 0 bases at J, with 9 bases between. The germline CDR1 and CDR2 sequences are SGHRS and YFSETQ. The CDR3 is CASSLTYPSTDTQYF. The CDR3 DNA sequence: TGCGCCAGCAGCTTGACTTATCCGAGCACAGATACGCAGTATTTT.

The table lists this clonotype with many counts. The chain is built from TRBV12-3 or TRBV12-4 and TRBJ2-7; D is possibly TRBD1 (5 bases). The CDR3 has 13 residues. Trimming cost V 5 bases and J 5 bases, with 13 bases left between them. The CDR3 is CASSLQVRNEQYF. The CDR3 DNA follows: TGTGCCAGCAGTCTACAGGTTCGCAACGAGCAGTACTTC.

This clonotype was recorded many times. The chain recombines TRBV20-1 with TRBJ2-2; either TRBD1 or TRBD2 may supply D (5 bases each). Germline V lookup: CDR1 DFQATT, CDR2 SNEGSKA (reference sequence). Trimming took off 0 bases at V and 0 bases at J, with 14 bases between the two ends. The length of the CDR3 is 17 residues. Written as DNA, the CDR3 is TGCAGTGCTAGAGATTTGAGGGGTTACGCGAACACCGGGGAGCTGTTTTTT. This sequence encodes CSARDLRGYANTGELFF.

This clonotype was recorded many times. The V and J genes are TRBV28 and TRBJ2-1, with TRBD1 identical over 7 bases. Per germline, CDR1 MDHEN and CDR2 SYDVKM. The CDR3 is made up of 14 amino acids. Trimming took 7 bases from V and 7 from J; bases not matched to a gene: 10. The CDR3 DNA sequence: TGTGCCAGCACTAACAGGGGCTCCAGGAATGAGCAGTTCTTC. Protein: CASTNRGSRNEQFF.

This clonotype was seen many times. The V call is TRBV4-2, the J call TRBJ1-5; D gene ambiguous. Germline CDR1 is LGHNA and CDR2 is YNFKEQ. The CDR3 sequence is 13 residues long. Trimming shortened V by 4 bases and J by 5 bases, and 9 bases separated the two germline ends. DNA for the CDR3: TGTGCCAGCAGCCTGAGGGCGGATCAGCCCCAGCATTTT. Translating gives CASSLRADQPQHF.

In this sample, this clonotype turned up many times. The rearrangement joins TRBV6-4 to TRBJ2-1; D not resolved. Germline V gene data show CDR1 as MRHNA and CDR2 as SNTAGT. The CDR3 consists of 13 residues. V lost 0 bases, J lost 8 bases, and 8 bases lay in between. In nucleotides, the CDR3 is TGTGCCAGCAGTGACTCGAATGCGGATGAGCAGTTCTTC. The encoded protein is CASSDSNADEQFF.

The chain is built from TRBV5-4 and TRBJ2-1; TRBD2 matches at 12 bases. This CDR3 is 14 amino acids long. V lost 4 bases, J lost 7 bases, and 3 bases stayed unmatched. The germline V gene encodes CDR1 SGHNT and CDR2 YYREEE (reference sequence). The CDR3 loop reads CASSPGLAGNEQFF. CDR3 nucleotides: TGTGCCAGCAGCCCGGGACTAGCGGGTAATGAGCAGTTCTTC. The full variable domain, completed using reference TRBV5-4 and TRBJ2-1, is ETGVTQSPTHLIKTRGQQVTLRCSSQSGHNTVSWYQQALGQGPQFIFQYYREEENGRGNFPPRFSGLQFPNYSSELNVNALELDDSALYLCASSPGLAGNEQFFGPGTRLTVL.

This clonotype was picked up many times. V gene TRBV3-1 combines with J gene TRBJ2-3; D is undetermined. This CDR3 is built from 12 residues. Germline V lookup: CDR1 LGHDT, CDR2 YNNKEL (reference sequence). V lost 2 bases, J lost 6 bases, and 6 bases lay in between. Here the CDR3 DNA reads TGTGCCAGCAGCCAAATGTGGGATACGCAGTATTTT. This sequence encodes CASSQMWDTQYF.

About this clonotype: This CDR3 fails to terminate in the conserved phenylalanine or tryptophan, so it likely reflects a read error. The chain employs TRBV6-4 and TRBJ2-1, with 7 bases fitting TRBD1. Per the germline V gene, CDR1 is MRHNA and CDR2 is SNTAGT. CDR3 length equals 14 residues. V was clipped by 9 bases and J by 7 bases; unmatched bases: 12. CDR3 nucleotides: TGTGCCAGTAAACAGGGGACAACGGCTAATGAGCAGTTCTCC. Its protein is CASKQGTTANEQFS.

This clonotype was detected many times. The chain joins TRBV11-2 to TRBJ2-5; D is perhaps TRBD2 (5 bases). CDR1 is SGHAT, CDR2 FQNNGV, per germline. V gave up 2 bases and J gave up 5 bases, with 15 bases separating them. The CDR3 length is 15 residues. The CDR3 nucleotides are TGTGCCAGCAGCTTATCTGGACTCACTGGGGAGACCCAGTACTTC. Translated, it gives CASSLSGLTGETQYF.

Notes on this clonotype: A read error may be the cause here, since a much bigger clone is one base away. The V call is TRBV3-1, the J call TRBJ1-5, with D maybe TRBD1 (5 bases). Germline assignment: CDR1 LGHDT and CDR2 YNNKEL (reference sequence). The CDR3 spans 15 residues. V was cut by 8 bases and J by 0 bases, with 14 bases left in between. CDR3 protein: CASQVGGYSNQPQHF. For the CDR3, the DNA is TGTGCCAGCCAAGTGGGGGGGTATAGCAATCAGCCCCAGCATTTT.